This entry lists 19 T cell receptor beta chains sequenced from one sample in a study of identical twins. Each CDR3 protein is one row after TCRdb ran MiXCR on the 5' RACE reads. This table holds 600,000 to 800,000 distinct CDR3 sequences, over 20% found once. This sample was shared with a second study, whose subject was T cells expressing NK-cell markers.

Sample: PBMCs. The receptors were gathered from a woman under 30 in good health.

This clonotype appeared a few times. This chain links TRBV30 with TRBJ2-2; 11 nucleotides match TRBD2. The CDR3 loop spans 15 amino acids. The trim removed 1 base at V and 3 bases at J, leaving 1 base unmatched. Germline loops: CDR1 GTSNPN, CDR2 SVGIG (reference sequence). This chain's CDR3 is CAWSGLAGYTGELFF. The DNA for the CDR3 is TGTGCCTGGAGTGGACTAGCGGGATACACCGGGGAGCTGTTTTTT.

This chain connects TRBV2 to TRBJ2-5; 10 bases line up with TRBD2. The CDR3 has 16 amino acids. J lost 2 bases, V lost 1 base, and 4 bases had no gene match. Germline CDR1 and CDR2: SNHLY and FYNNEI. This CDR3 is CASSEVIAGGQETQYF. For the CDR3, the DNA is TGTGCCAGCAGTGAAGTGATAGCGGGGGGTCAAGAGACCCAGTACTTC.

Turning to this clonotype: Since no conserved phenylalanine or tryptophan closes the CDR3, a read error is the likely cause. The chain combines TRBV6-2 or TRBV6-3 with TRBJ1-1, with D possibly matching TRBD1 (6 bases). V lost 2 bases and J 2 bases, leaving 12 bases between the germline ends. CDR3 length: 15 amino acids. The V gene's germline CDR1 is MNHEY and CDR2 SVGEGT. The CDR3 region is CASSYIGQPNTEAFI. In nucleotides, the CDR3 is TGTGCCAGCAGTTACATTGGACAGCCCAACACTGAAGCTTTCATT.

This clonotype was seen more than once but under ten times. V usage is TRBV5-1 and J usage is TRBJ2-7, with D uncertain. The CDR3 consists of 15 residues. The V gene's germline CDR1 is SGHRS and CDR2 YFSETQ. The V gene lost 4 bases and the J gene lost 2 bases, with 16 bases spanning the gap. The CDR3 coding sequence is TGCGCCAGCAGCCCACTCGGCCGACTCACCTACGAGCAGTACTTC. It specifies CASSPLGRLTYEQYF.

The V and J genes are TRBV15 and TRBJ2-7, with 8 bases aligning to TRBD1. Germline-derived CDR1 and CDR2 are LNHNV and YYDKDF (reference sequence). Trimming removed 5 bases from V and 2 bases from J; junction bases left unmatched: 2. This CDR3 region has 13 residues. As DNA, the CDR3 is TGTGCCACCAGCGCGGACAGGGCCTACGAGCAGTACTTC. Its protein is CATSADRAYEQYF.

In its sample, this clonotype was seen a few times. V and J are TRBV6-1 and TRBJ2-2; D uncertain. Germline CDR1 is MNHNS and CDR2 is SASEGT. Trimming stripped 11 bases from V and 5 bases from J, with 21 bases between. The CDR3 has 15 residues. CDR3 in DNA: TGTGCCGCCGGGCGAAAGCCGTTGGGAACCGGGGAGCTGTTTTTT. Its translation: CAAGRKPLGTGELFF.

This clonotype has a handful of counts. V gene TRBV5-6 combines with J gene TRBJ1-1; D ambiguous. Germline CDR1 is SGHDT and CDR2 is YYEEEE. Trimming shortened V by 3 bases and J by 7 bases, and 7 bases separated the two germline ends. The CDR3 is 11 amino acids. The CDR3 spells CASSSDLEAFF. CDR3 coding DNA: TGTGCCAGCAGCTCAGACCTTGAAGCTTTCTTT. The whole variable domain, remainder taken from reference TRBV5-6 and TRBJ1-1, is DAGVTQSPTHLIKTRGQQVTLRCSPKSGHDTVSWYQQALGQGPQFIFQYYEEEERQRGNFPDRFSGHQFPNYSSELNVNALLLGDSALYLCASSSDLEAFFGQGTRLTVV.

The gene calls are TRBV7-9 and TRBJ2-1; D is undetermined. CDR1 and CDR2 from the germline V gene are SEHNR and FQNEAQ (reference sequence). This CDR3 comprises 15 residues. Trimming cost V 1 base and J 9 bases, with 16 bases left between them. CDR3 amino acids: CASSLERLSFGEQFF. In DNA form, the CDR3 reads TGTGCCAGCAGCTTAGAACGTCTCTCCTTTGGTGAGCAGTTCTTC.

This clonotype was observed at least ten times. The chain carries TRBV27 and TRBJ2-7; 7 bases are a match to TRBD1. The CDR3 runs 14 residues. The trim removed 2 bases at V and 2 bases at J, leaving 3 bases unmatched. Germline V gives CDR1 MNHEY, CDR2 SMNVEV (reference sequence). This chain's CDR3 is CASSLRGQTYEQYF. Here the CDR3 DNA reads TGTGCCAGCAGTTTACGGGGACAGACCTACGAGCAGTACTTC.

The V call is TRBV12-3 or TRBV12-4, the J call TRBJ2-7; 10 bases match TRBD1. Germline trimming cut 6 bases from V and 3 bases from J; bases unmatched to any gene: 5. The CDR3 runs to 14 residues. CDR3 bases: TGTGCCAGCAGAGACCGGGACAGGGGCTACGAGCAGTACTTC. Amino acids: CASRDRDRGYEQYF.

The rearrangement uses TRBV30 and TRBJ2-1; 7 nucleotides line up with TRBD2. The CDR3 totals 11 residues. V gave up 2 bases and J gave up 11 bases; unmatched junction bases: 3. CDR1 and CDR2 (germline): GTSNPN, SVGIG (reference sequence). In DNA, the CDR3 is TGTGCCTGGAGTCCGGGACTACAGCAGTTCTTC. Protein product: CAWSPGLQQFF.

This clonotype was detected many times. V gene TRBV20-1 combines with J gene TRBJ2-1, with 7 bases identical to TRBD2. V was clipped by 7 bases and J by 3 bases; unmatched bases: 6. CDR3 length: 13 residues. Germline loops: CDR1 DFQATT, CDR2 SNEGSKA (reference sequence). CDR3 residues: CSVPRGDYNEQFF. In DNA, the CDR3 is TGCAGTGTCCCTCGGGGGGACTACAATGAGCAGTTCTTC.

This clonotype showed up just a few times. The rearrangement joins TRBV20-1 to TRBJ1-2; no reliable D call. V lost 0 bases, J lost 5 bases, and 7 bases lay in between. The CDR3 runs 12 residues. Germline assignment: CDR1 DFQATT and CDR2 SNEGSKA (reference sequence). For the CDR3, the DNA is TGCAGTGCTAGAGATGGTACTTATGGCTACACCTTC. Residues: CSARDGTYGYTF.

The rearrangement joins TRBV10-3 to TRBJ1-1, with 9 bases aligning to TRBD1. The V and J ends lost 8 bases and 6 bases, in that order; junction bases with no gene match: 7. The CDR3 covers 13 residues. Germline loops: CDR1 ENHRY, CDR2 SYGVKD. DNA for the CDR3: TGTGCCATCGCAGGACAGGGGAGCGCTGAAGCTTTCTTT. It specifies CAIAGQGSAEAFF.

There are many counts of this clonotype. The chain has TRBV5-1 and TRBJ1-1, with TRBD1 matching 7 bases. Per the germline V gene, CDR1 is SGHRS and CDR2 is YFSETQ. There are 15 residues in the CDR3. Trimming removed 2 bases from V and 6 bases from J; junction bases left unmatched: 10. The CDR3 here is CASSFSHRGGAEAFF. CDR3 DNA sequence: TGCGCCAGCAGCTTTTCTCACAGGGGCGGGGCTGAAGCTTTCTTT.

The table lists this clonotype with many counts. This sequence joins TRBV5-1 and TRBJ1-1; D remains unclear. Per the germline V gene, CDR1 is SGHRS and CDR2 is YFSETQ. The CDR3 runs 16 residues. Trimming took off 4 bases at V and 1 base at J, with 17 bases between the two ends. The CDR3 bases are TGCGCCAGCAGCCGGGGAGGGAGGTACGAGAACACTGAAGCTTTCTTT. It codes for CASSRGGRYENTEAFF.

This clonotype was counted a few times. V usage is TRBV7-2 and J usage is TRBJ2-3, with 8 bases matching TRBD2. Trimming took 5 bases from V and 5 from J; bases not matched to a gene: 9. CDR1 is SGHTA and CDR2 is FQGNSA in the germline V gene. The CDR3 loop spans 15 amino acids. The chain's CDR3 is CASSAQSGSVDTQYF. CDR3 DNA: TGTGCCAGCAGCGCCCAAAGCGGGAGCGTAGATACGCAGTATTTT.

This clonotype appeared a few times. The chain uses TRBV10-3 and TRBJ2-2; TRBD1 aligns across 7 bases. The CDR3 consists of 14 residues. The germline V gene has CDR1 ENHRY and CDR2 SYGVKD. Trimming removed 4 bases from V and 6 bases from J; junction bases left unmatched: 5. The CDR3 sequence is CAISAQTGAGELFF. CDR3 bases: TGTGCCATCAGTGCCCAAACAGGGGCCGGGGAGCTGTTTTTT.

This clonotype was observed a few times. J is TRBJ2-7 and V is TRBV10-3; TRBD2 matches 12 bases. Germline V gene lookup returns CDR1 ENHRY and CDR2 SYGVKD. Trimming at V came to 6 bases and at J to 5 bases, leaving 5 bases not matched to a gene. This CDR3 spans 14 amino acids. The CDR3 region is CAISGTSGSHEQYF. The CDR3 bases are TGTGCCATCAGCGGGACTAGCGGGTCCCACGAGCAGTACTTC.